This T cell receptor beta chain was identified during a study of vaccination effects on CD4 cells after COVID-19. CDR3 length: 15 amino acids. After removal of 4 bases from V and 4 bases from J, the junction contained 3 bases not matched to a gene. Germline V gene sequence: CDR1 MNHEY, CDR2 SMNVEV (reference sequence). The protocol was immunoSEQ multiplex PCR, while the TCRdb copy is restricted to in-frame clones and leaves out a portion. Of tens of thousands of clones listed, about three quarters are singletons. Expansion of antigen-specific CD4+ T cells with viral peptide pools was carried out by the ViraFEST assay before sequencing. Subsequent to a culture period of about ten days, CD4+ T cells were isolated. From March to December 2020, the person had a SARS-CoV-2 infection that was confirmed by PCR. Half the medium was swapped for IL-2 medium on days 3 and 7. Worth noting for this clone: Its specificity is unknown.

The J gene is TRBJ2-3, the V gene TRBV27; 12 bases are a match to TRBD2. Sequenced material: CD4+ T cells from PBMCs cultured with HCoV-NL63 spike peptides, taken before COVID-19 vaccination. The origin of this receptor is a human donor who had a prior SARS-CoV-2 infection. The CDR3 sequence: CASSSSGGAADTQYF. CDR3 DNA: TGTGCCAGCAGTTCTAGCGGGGGGGCGGCAGATACGCAGTATTTT.